This record looks at one TCR beta chain sequence and its context. The data are from a study of blood T cell repertoires in COVID-19. About the research overall: The origin of the acute and convalescent COVID-19 samples was the United States, Italy and Spain. The analysed material was cDNA or gDNA that came from T cells, B-cell-depleted T cells, or PBMCs.

Authors' processing steps: Scientists estimated how many nucleated cells there were by amplifying reference gene primers. This table comes from immunoSEQ multiplex PCR, and its TCRdb copy is limited to in-frame clones, with some not included. The DNA was the basis for D and trimming; V, J and clone size are from that table. The table records some 170,000 clones, roughly 81% of them present only once. Trimming took 4 bases from V and 3 from J; bases not matched to a gene: 5. This CDR3 comprises 15 residues. Germline V lookup: CDR1 LGHDT, CDR2 YNNKEL (reference sequence). This chain connects TRBV3-1 (or the pseudogene TRBV3-2) to TRBJ2-2, with 7 bases that match TRBD2. Specimen: peripheral blood. This sequence was found in a man in his forties with acute or convalescent COVID-19. The CDR3 spells CASSPVGGYTGELFF. The CDR3, as DNA: TGTGCCAGCAGCCCGGTGGGGGGGTACACCGGGGAGCTGTTTTTT.